These 15 T cell receptor beta chains share one sample of origin, sequenced in a study of T cell responses to AZD1222 COVID-19 vaccine. Libraries were prepared by immunoSEQ multiplex PCR; TCRdb keeps only in-frame clonotypes and omits some of them. The data contain more than 90,000 clones, just over 90% of them singletons. The specimen comprised peripheral blood, sampled on day 0 of AZD1222 vaccination. These receptors were obtained from an adult in good health.

This chain joins TRBV5-4 and TRBJ2-3; TRBD1 aligns across 11 bases. The J segment lost 2 bases and the V segment lost 4 bases, leaving 6 bases of the junction unmatched. Germline CDR1 reads SGHNT; CDR2 reads YYREEE (reference sequence). The CDR3 covers 16 residues. CDR3 loop: CASSRGQGEHTDTQYF. The CDR3 region has the DNA TGTGCCAGCAGCAGGGGACAGGGGGAACACACAGATACGCAGTATTTT.

The chain recombines TRBV6-5 with TRBJ1-1, with D possibly matching TRBD1 (5 bases). The V gene's germline CDR1 is MNHEY and CDR2 SVGAGI. Trimming took 6 bases from V and 1 from J, leaving 15 bases between them. The CDR3 spans 15 residues. The CDR3 DNA reads as TGTGCCAGCAGAGCAAGCAGGGAACCGAACACTGAAGCTTTCTTT. As protein: CASRASREPNTEAFF.

The chain has TRBV19 and TRBJ2-1; 10 positions agree with TRBD2. CDR1 and CDR2 from the germline V gene are LNHDA and SQIVND (reference sequence). This CDR3 comprises 18 residues. V trimming: 5 bases; J trimming: 0 bases; junction bases outside the gene matches: 10. In DNA, the CDR3 is TGTGCCAGTAGTTTCGCCGGACTAGCGGAGAGCTCCTACAATGAGCAGTTCTTC. This encodes CASSFAGLAESSYNEQFF.

This clone was seen only a few times. The V call is TRBV19, the J call TRBJ2-7, with D perhaps TRBD1 (6 bases). V lost 9 bases to trimming and J lost 2 bases, with 14 bases between them. Germline CDR1 is LNHDA and CDR2 is SQIVND (reference sequence). This CDR3 comprises 13 residues. The CDR3 loop is CARIRDTPYEQYF. In nucleotides, the CDR3 is TGTGCCAGGATCCGGGACACACCCTACGAGCAGTACTTC.

The chain links TRBV19 to TRBJ1-2; 8 bases map to TRBD1. Germline V CDR1 and CDR2: LNHDA, SQIVND (reference sequence). The CDR3 is made up of 14 amino acids. Trimming took 4 bases from V and 8 from J; bases not matched to a gene: 9. CDR3 protein: CASSKFTTGDGYTF. CDR3 sequence (DNA): TGTGCCAGTAGTAAATTTACGACAGGGGACGGCTACACCTTC.

The CDR3 here is CASSVGQGVRSYEQYF. CDR3 DNA: TGTGCCAGCAGCGTAGGACAGGGGGTCCGCTCCTACGAGCAGTACTTC. The chain links TRBV9 to TRBJ2-7, with 9 bases that match TRBD1. The V gene's germline CDR1 is SGDLS and CDR2 YYNGEE. CDR3 size: 16 residues. With V trimmed by 0 bases and J by 0 bases, 4 bases remained unmatched.

This chain uses TRBV18 with TRBJ2-1, with D unclear. The germline V gene has CDR1 KGHSH and CDR2 LQKENI. The CDR3 length is 14 residues. The V end was cut by 3 bases, the J end by 7 bases, with 13 bases between. For the CDR3, the DNA is TGTGCCAGCTCACCTTCACTCCTGGAGAATGAGCAGTTCTTC. Protein sequence: CASSPSLLENEQFF. The whole variable domain, filled in from reference TRBV18 and TRBJ2-1, reads NAGVMQNPRHLVRRRGQEARLRCSPMKGHSHVYWYRQLPEEGLKFMVYLQKENIIDESGMPKERFSAEFPKEGPSILRIQQVVRGDSAAYFCASSPSLLENEQFFGPGTRLTVL.

The V gene is TRBV7-9, the J gene TRBJ1-1, with D tentatively TRBD1 (6 bases). Deletions cut 6 bases from V and 8 bases from J, with 13 bases between. CDR1 is SEHNR, CDR2 FQNEAQ, per germline (reference sequence). This CDR3 spans 12 amino acids. The CDR3 coding sequence is TGTGCCAGCAGAAGTACAGGGACCGAAGCTTTCTTT. Translated: CASRSTGTEAFF.

The chain links TRBV27 to TRBJ1-5; the match to TRBD1 covers 9 bases. From germline, CDR1 is MNHEY and CDR2 SMNVEV (reference sequence). V lost 2 bases to trimming and J lost 3 bases; unmatched junction nucleotides: 8. The CDR3 totals 17 residues. The CDR3 here is CASSLVGGQGFNQPQHF. Here the CDR3 DNA reads TGTGCCAGCAGTTTAGTAGGGGGACAGGGTTTCAATCAGCCCCAGCATTTT.

The chain recombines TRBV19 with TRBJ1-4; D uncertain. From germline, CDR1 is LNHDA and CDR2 SQIVND (reference sequence). The germline V and J ends were trimmed by 11 bases and 6 bases, with 19 bases remaining between them. This CDR3 is built from 14 residues. The CDR3 DNA is TGTGCCGCTGAGGGTCGGTTTCGAGATGAAAAACTGTTTTTT. It encodes CAAEGRFRDEKLFF.

The V gene is TRBV27, the J gene TRBJ2-7; TRBD1 aligns across 10 bases. The junction had 4 bases not matched to a gene; V was cut back by 5 bases and J by 0 bases. This CDR3 is built from 15 residues. Germline V CDR1 and CDR2: MNHEY, SMNVEV (reference sequence). CDR3 residues: CASSLGTGDSYEQYF. The CDR3, as DNA: TGTGCCAGCAGTCTGGGGACAGGGGACTCCTACGAGCAGTACTTC.

The V and J genes are TRBV19 and TRBJ1-5; no clear D. CDR3 length: 16 residues. CDR1 LNHDA and CDR2 SQIVND come from the germline V gene (reference sequence). V lost 5 bases and J 4 bases, leaving 18 bases between the germline ends. CDR3 region: CASSLTSGLFNQPQHF. In nucleotides, the CDR3 is TGTGCCAGTAGTCTGACATCAGGCCTTTTTAATCAGCCCCAGCATTTT.

The V gene is TRBV9, the J gene TRBJ2-1, with D perhaps TRBD1 (5 bases). The V gene's germline CDR1 is SGDLS and CDR2 YYNGEE. V gave up 3 bases and J gave up 8 bases, with 12 bases separating them. The CDR3 totals 13 residues. Here the CDR3 DNA reads TGTGCCAGCAGCGCCGGACATTCAGATGAGCAGTTCTTC. Its translation: CASSAGHSDEQFF.

This clone was detected only once. The V gene is TRBV2, the J gene TRBJ1-4; TRBD1 might be the D (6 bases). Germline CDR1 is SNHLY and CDR2 is FYNNEI. CDR3 length equals 13 residues. The V gene lost 8 bases and the J gene lost 7 bases, with 14 bases spanning the gap. The CDR3 bases are TGTGCCAGCTATTACGGGGGGCTTGAAAAACTGTTTTTT. This encodes CASYYGGLEKLFF.

The chain combines TRBV6-5 with TRBJ1-2; the D is unclear. This CDR3 has 13 residues. With 0 bases removed from V and 7 bases from J, the gap between germline ends came to 9 bases. Germline loops: CDR1 MNHEY, CDR2 SVGAGI. CDR3 amino acids: CASSYSAGSGYTF. The CDR3 region has the DNA TGTGCCAGCAGTTACTCGGCGGGGTCTGGCTACACCTTC.